This T cell receptor beta chain stems from a study of regulatory T cells in long-lasting Graves disease. The time point: newly diagnosed GD, antithyroid drugs for less than 3 months. From RNA extracted from PBMCs, the TCR library was made. Germline loops: CDR1 MNHEY, CDR2 SVGAGI. The CDR3 consists of 16 residues. The J segment lost 5 bases and the V segment lost 1 base, leaving 9 bases of the junction unmatched. This clonotype was picked up many times. Both iRepertoire HTBI primers and Arm-PCR of CDR3 regions were used to build the TCR beta libraries. TCRdb used MiXCR to reprocess the multiplex PCR reads, holding one entry per CDR3 protein. Altogether roughly 510,000 distinct CDR3 sequences are present, around 16% being singletons, with the ten largest covering around 12%. These data are also associated with another study on T cells in Graves' hyperthyroidism and ophthalmopathy.

Sequenced material: peripheral blood mononuclear cells (PBMCs), taken at new diagnosis, from a patient treated with antithyroid drugs. V and J are TRBV6-5 and TRBJ1-1; 8 bases match TRBD1. The TCR comes from a man younger than 35 with Graves disease. CDR3 bases: TGTGCCAGCAGTTACTTACGTGGACAGGGAGGGACTGAAGCTTTCTTT. Amino acids: CASSYLRGQGGTEAFF.